This T cell receptor (beta chain) was captured by sequencing in a study of blood T cell repertoires in COVID-19. About the study: Samples representing acute and convalescent COVID-19 were sourced from the United States, Italy and Spain. Sample material is recorded as cDNA or gDNA derived from T cells, B-cell-depleted T cells, or PBMCs.

How the authors handled the data: Estimated nucleated cell counts came from reference gene primer amplification. The data were produced by immunoSEQ multiplex PCR, yet TCRdb's version contains in-frame clones alone and is incomplete. That table is the source of V, J and clone size, and D and trimming were worked out from the DNA. Of some 220,000 clones detected, roughly 80% appear once; the ten largest clones hold approximately 5.2%. This CDR3 has 14 residues. In germline, CDR1 is MNHEY, CDR2 SMNVEV (reference sequence). With 4 bases removed from V and 3 bases from J, the gap between germline ends came to 9 bases. Enrolment of Seattle patients took place during active infection, and they were followed longitudinally.

The chain employs TRBV27 and TRBJ2-2; possibly TRBD1 for D (6 bases). This TCR was recovered from a woman in her 70s with COVID-19, enrolled during active disease. Sequencing was done on a sample of peripheral blood. CDR3 bases: TGTGCCAGCAGTTGGGGGCAGGACACCGGGGAGCTGTTTTTT. The encoded protein is CASSWGQDTGELFF.